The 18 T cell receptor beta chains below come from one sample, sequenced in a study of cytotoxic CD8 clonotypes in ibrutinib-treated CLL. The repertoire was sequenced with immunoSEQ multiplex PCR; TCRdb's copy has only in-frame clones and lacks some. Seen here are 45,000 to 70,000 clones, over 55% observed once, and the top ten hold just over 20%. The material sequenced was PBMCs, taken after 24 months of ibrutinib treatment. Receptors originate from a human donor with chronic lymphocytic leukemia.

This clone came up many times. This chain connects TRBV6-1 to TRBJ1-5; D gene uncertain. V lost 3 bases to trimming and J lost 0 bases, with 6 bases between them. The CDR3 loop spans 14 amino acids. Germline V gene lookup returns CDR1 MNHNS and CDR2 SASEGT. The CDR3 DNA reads TGTGCCAGCAGTGAGGGTTATAGCAATCAGCCCCAGCATTTT. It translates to CASSEGYSNQPQHF.

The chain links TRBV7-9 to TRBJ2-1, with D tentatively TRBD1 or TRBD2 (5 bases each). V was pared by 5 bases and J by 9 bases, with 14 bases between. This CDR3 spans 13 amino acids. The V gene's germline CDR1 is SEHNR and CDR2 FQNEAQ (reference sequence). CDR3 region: CASSPEGRGEQFF. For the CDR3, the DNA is TGTGCCAGCAGCCCAGAGGGGCGTGGTGAGCAGTTCTTC.

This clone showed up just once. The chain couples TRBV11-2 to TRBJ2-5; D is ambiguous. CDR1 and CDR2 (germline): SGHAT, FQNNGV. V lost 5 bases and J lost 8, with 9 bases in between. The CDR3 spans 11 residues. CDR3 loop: CASSRDRTQYF. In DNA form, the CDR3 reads TGTGCCAGCAGCCGAGACCGAACCCAGTACTTC.

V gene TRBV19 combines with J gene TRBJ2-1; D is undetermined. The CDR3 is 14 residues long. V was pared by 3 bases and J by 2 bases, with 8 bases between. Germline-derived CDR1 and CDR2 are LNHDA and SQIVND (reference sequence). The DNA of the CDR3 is TGTGCCAGTAGTATGTTCCTTACCTACAATGAGCAGTTCTTC. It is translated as CASSMFLTYNEQFF.

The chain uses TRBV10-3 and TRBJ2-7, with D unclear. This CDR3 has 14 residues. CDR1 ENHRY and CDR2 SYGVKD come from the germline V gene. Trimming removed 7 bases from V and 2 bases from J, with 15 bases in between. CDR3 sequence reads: CAITDHRSPYEQYF. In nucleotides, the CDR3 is TGTGCCATCACAGACCACCGCTCTCCCTACGAGCAGTACTTC.

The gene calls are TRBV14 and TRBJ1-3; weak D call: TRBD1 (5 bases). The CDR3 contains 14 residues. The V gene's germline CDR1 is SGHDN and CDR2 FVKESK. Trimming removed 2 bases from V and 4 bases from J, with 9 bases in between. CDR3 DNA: TGTGCCAGCAGCCAATCGGGACTCGGAAACACCATATATTTT. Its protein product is CASSQSGLGNTIYF.

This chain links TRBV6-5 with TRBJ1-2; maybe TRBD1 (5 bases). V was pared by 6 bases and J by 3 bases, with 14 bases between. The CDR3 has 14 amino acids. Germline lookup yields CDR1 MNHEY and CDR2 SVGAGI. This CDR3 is CASSLVGGYYGYTF. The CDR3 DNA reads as TGTGCCAGCAGCTTGGTGGGGGGGTACTATGGCTACACCTTC.

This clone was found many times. The CDR3: CASSPRTAQETQYF. The DNA for the CDR3 is TGTGCCAGCAGCCCTAGGACAGCTCAAGAGACCCAGTACTTC. V is TRBV7-2 and J is TRBJ2-5; D may be TRBD1 (6 bases). The germline V gene has CDR1 SGHTA and CDR2 FQGNSA. The ends were cut back, 5 bases at V and 2 bases at J, with 12 bases in the middle. The CDR3 consists of 14 residues. The entire variable domain, with the rest obtained from reference TRBV7-2 and TRBJ2-5, is as follows: GAGVSQSPSNKVTEKGKDVELRCDPISGHTALYWYRQSLGQGLEFLIYFQGNSAPDKSGLPSDRFSAERTGGSVSTLTIQRTQQEDSAVYLCASSPRTAQETQYFGPGTRLLVL.

The CDR3 protein is CASSLAQAQSDTQYF. The CDR3 nucleotides are TGTGCCAGCAGCTTGGCTCAGGCCCAATCCGATACGCAGTATTTT. This chain uses TRBV5-8 with TRBJ2-3, with D hard to call. The CDR3 consists of 15 residues. Trimming removed 0 bases from V and 6 bases from J, with 14 bases in between. Germline V lookup: CDR1 SGHTS, CDR2 YDEGEE.

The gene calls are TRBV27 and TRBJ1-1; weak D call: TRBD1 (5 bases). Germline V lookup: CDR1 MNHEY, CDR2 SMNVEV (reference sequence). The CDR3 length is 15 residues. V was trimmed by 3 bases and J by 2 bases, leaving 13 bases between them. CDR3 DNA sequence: TGTGCCAGCAGTTTGAGGGGAACAGGTAACACTGAAGCTTTCTTT. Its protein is CASSLRGTGNTEAFF.

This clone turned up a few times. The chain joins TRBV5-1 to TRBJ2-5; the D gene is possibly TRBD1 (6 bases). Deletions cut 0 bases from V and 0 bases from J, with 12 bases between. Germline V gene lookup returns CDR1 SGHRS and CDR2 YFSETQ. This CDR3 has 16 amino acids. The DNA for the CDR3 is TGCGCCAGCAGCTTGGCCGGGACAATGTACCAAGAGACCCAGTACTTC. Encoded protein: CASSLAGTMYQETQYF.

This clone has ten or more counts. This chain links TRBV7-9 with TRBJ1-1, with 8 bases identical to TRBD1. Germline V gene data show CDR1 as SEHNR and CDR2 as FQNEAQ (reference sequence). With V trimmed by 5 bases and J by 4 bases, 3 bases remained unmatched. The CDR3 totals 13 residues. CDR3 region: CASSGDRGTEAFF. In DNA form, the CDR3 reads TGTGCCAGCAGCGGAGACAGGGGCACTGAAGCTTTCTTT.

Here the CDR3 reads CASSKGGSDEQFF. The CDR3 DNA reads as TGCGCCAGCAGCAAGGGAGGCTCTGATGAGCAGTTCTTC. This chain connects TRBV5-1 to TRBJ2-1, with D possibly being TRBD2 (6 bases). Germline V gene data show CDR1 as SGHRS and CDR2 as YFSETQ. V shed 4 bases and J shed 8 bases, with 13 bases lying between them. The length of the CDR3 is 13 residues.

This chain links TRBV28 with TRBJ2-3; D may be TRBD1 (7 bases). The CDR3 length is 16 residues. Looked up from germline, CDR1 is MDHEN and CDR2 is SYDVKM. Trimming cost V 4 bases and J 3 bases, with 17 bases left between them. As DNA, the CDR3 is TGTGCCAGCAGTTCCGGAGAGACAGGGAGGACAGATACGCAGTATTTT. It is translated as CASSSGETGRTDTQYF.

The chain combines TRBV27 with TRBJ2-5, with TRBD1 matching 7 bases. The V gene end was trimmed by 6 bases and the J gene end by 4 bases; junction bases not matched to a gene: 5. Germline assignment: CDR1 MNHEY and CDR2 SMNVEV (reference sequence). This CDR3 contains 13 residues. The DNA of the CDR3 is TGTGCCAGCAGCCAGGACAGGTTAGAGACCCAGTACTTC. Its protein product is CASSQDRLETQYF.

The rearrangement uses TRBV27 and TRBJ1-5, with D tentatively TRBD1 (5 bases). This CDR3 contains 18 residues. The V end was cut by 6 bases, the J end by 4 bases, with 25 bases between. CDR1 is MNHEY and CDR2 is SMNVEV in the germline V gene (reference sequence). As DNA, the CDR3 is TGTGCCAGCAGAGGGGCGGGATTCAAGGATGATGAGAATCAGCCCCAGCATTTT. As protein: CASRGAGFKDDENQPQHF.

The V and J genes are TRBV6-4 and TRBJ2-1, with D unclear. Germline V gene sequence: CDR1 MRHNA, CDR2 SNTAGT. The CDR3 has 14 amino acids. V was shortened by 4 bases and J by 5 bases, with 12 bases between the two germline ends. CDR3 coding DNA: TGTGCCAGCAGTGCGGAGAAGGTAGACAATGAGCAGTTCTTC. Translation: CASSAEKVDNEQFF.

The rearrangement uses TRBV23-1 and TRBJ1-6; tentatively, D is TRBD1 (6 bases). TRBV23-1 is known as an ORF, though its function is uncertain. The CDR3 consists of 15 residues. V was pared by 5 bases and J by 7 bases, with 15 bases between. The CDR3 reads CASSKKTGTNSPLHF. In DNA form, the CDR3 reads TGCGCCAGCAGTAAAAAGACAGGAACAAATTCACCCCTCCACTTT.